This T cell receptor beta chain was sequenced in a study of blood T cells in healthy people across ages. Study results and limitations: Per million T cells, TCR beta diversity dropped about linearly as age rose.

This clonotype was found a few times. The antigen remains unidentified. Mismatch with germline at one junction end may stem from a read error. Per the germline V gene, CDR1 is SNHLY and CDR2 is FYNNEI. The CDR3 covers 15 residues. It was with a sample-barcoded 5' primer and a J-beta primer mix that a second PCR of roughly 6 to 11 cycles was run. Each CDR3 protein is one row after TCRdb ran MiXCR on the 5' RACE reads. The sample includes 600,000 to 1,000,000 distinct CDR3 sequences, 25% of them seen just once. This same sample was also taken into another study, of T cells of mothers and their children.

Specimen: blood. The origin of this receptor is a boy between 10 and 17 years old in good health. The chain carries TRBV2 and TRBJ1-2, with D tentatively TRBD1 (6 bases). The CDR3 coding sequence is TGTGCCAGTAGTGAAGGGGGGGACTTGGACTATGGCTACACCTTC. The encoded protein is CASSEGGDLDYGYTF.